The T cell receptor (beta chain) described here comes from a study of early T cells in non-severe SARS-CoV-2 infection. Germline CDR1 reads DFQATT; CDR2 reads SNEGSKA (reference sequence). Losses at the gene ends were 0 bases for V and 3 bases for J; bases not matched to a gene: 6. This CDR3 contains 16 residues. TCRdb redid the calling of the 5' RACE reads with MiXCR, one entry per CDR3 protein. Among fewer than 75,000 distinct CDR3 sequences listed, roughly 18% were seen once. The sequencing used whole blood, collected at baseline. The V call is TRBV20-1, the J call TRBJ2-2; 8 bases fit TRBD1. This clonotype originated in an adult who was a healthcare worker with PCR-confirmed SARS-CoV-2 infection or an uninfected control (not recorded which). CDR3 DNA: TGCAGTGCTAGAGAACCGGACAGGGCCTACACCGGGGAGCTGTTTTTT. Its protein is CSAREPDRAYTGELFF.